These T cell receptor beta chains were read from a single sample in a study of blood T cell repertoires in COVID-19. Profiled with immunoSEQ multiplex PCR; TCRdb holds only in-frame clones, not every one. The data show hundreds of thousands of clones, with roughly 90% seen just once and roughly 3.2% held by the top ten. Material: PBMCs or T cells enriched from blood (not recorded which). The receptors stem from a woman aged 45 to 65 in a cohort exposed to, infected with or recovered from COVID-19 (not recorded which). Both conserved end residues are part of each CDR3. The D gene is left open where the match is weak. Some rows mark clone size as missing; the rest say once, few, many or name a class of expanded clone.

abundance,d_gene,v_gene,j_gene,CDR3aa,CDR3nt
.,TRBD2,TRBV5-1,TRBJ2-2,CASSLLAGGRTGELFF,TGCGCCAGCAGCTTACTAGCGGGGGGGCGCACCGGGGAGCTGTTTTTT
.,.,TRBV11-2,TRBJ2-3,CASSLAGGPTDTQYF,TGTGCCAGCAGCTTAGCGGGGGGCCCCACAGATACGCAGTATTTT
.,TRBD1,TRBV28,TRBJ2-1,CASSTMTGTAYNEQFF,TGTGCCAGCAGCACTATGACAGGGACAGCCTACAATGAGCAGTTCTTC
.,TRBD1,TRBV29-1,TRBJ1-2,CSVIGGAGSYGYTF,TGCAGCGTTATAGGGGGCGCAGGTAGCTATGGCTACACCTTC
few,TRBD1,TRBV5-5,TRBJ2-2,CASRKGQSTGELFF,TGTGCCAGCAGGAAGGGACAGTCCACCGGGGAGCTGTTTTTT
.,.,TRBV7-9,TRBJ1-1,CASTQWEGTEAFF,TGTGCCAGCACCCAGTGGGAGGGCACTGAAGCTTTCTTT
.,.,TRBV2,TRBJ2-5,CASSVRGKETQYF,TGTGCCAGCAGTGTAAGGGGGAAAGAGACCCAGTACTTC
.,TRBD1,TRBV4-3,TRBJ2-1,CASSHNRGEGAFF,TGCGCCAGCAGCCATAACCGGGGAGAGGGGGCATTCTTC
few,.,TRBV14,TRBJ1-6,CASRAVDNSPLHF,TGTGCCAGCAGGGCTGTGGATAATTCACCCCTCCACTTT
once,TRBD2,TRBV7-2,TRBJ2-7,CASSPVAGGLYEQYF,TGTGCCAGCAGCCCCGTAGCGGGGGGGTTGTACGAGCAGTACTTC
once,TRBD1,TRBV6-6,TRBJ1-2,CASSHRDRSRANYGYTF,TGTGCCAGCAGTCATCGGGACAGGAGCCGAGCTAACTATGGCTACACCTTC
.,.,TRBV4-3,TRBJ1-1,CASSPRTDMNTEAFF,TGCGCCAGCAGCCCCCGGACAGACATGAACACTGAAGCTTTCTTT
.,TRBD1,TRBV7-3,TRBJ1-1,CASSSGQGLSAFF,TGTGCCAGCAGCTCGGGACAGGGTTTATCAGCTTTCTTT
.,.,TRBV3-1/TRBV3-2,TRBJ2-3,CASSQAPGTDTQYF,TGTGCCAGCAGCCAAGCTCCGGGCACAGATACGCAGTATTTT
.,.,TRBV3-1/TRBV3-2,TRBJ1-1,CASSPGQSATEAFF,TGTGCCAGCAGCCCAGGACAGTCAGCCACTGAAGCTTTCTTT
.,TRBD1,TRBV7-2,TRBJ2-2,CASSFQGAANTGELFF,TGTGCCAGCAGCTTCCAGGGGGCTGCGAACACCGGGGAGCTGTTTTTT
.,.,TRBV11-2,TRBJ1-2,CASSPVGGRGGNYGYTF,TGTGCCAGCAGCCCCGTGGGGGGGAGAGGGGGAAACTATGGCTACACCTTC
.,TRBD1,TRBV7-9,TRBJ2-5,CASSSGQGRVETQYF,TGTGCCAGCAGCTCCGGACAGGGGAGGGTAGAGACCCAGTACTTC
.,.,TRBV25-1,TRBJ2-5,CASEREETQYF,TGTGCCAGCGAGCGGGAAGAGACCCAGTACTTC
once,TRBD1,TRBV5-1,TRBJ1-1,CASSATQGAGTEAFF,TGCGCCAGCAGCGCGACGCAGGGGGCGGGCACTGAAGCTTTCTTT
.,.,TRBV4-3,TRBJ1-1,CASSQGSRGGTEAFF,TGCGCCAGCAGCCAAGGCTCTAGGGGGGGAACTGAAGCTTTCTTT
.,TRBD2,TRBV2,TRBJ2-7,CASSAPSGGAYEQYF,TGTGCCAGCAGTGCGCCTAGCGGGGGGGCCTACGAGCAGTACTTC
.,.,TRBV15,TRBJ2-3,CATSRQGLDTDTQYF,TGTGCCACCAGCAGGCAGGGTCTAGATACAGATACGCAGTATTTT
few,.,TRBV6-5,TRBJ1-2,CASRQGLINYGYTF,TGTGCCAGTAGGCAGGGCCTAATTAACTATGGCTACACCTTC
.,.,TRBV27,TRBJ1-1,CASSLSPLGPLGGEAFF,TGTGCCAGCAGTTTATCTCCCCTTGGACCCCTGGGAGGTGAAGCTTTCTTT
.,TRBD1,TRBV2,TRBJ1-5,CASSALGQGFRPQHF,TGTGCCAGCAGTGCGCTAGGACAGGGCTTCAGGCCCCAGCATTTT
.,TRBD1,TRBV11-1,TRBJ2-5,CASSRQGETQYF,TGTGCCAGCAGCCGACAGGGAGAGACCCAGTACTTC
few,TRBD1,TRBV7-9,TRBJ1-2,CASSKTGFNYGYTF,TGTGCCAGCAGCAAGACAGGGTTCAACTATGGCTACACCTTC
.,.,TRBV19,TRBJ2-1,CASSQGHGDEQFF,TGTGCCAGTAGCCAGGGGCATGGGGATGAGCAGTTCTTC
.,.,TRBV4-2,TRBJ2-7,CASSQDLRVQQYF,TGTGCCAGCAGCCAAGATCTCCGGGTACAGCAGTACTTC
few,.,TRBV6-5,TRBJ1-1,CASSYSGQGGAFF,TGTGCCAGCAGTTACTCGGGTCAGGGAGGAGCTTTCTTT
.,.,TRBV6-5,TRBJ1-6,CAGRESYNSPLHF,TGTGCCGGGCGCGAGAGCTATAATTCACCCCTCCACTTT
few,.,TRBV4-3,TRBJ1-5,CASSQEGRGRSGAQHF,TGCGCCAGCAGCCAAGAAGGCAGGGGACGATCTGGTGCCCAGCATTTT
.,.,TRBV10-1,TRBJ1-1,CASSCIRVRARTEAFF,TGCGCCAGCAGTTGTATAAGGGTCAGGGCGCGGACTGAAGCTTTCTTT
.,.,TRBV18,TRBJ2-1,CASSPTTGHNEQFF,TGTGCCAGCTCCCCTACGACAGGACACAATGAGCAGTTCTTC
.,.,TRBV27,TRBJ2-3,CASSLQRTLMADTQYF,TGTGCCAGCAGTCTACAGCGGACCCTTATGGCAGATACGCAGTATTTT
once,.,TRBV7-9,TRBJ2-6,CASSTDSTGANVLTF,TGTGCCAGCAGCACGGACTCTACTGGGGCCAACGTCCTGACTTTC
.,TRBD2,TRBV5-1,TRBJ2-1,CASSPRGGGSNEQFF,TGCGCCAGCAGCCCGCGGGGCGGGGGGTCCAATGAGCAGTTCTTC
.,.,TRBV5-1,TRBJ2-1,CASSSGENSDEQFF,TGCGCCAGCAGCTCCGGGGAGAATAGCGATGAGCAGTTCTTC
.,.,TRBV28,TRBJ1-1,CASTEAYNTEAFF,TGTGCCAGCACCGAGGCGTATAACACTGAAGCTTTCTTT
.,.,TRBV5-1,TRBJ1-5,CASSPMGGTQPQHF,TGCGCCAGCAGCCCCATGGGGGGGACTCAGCCCCAGCATTTT
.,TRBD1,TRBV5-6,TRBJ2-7,CASSPRDRGIGQYF,TGTGCCAGCAGCCCCCGGGACAGGGGGATCGGGCAGTACTTC
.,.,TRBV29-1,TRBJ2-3,CSVVTGGTDTQYF,TGCAGCGTTGTTACGGGGGGCACAGATACGCAGTATTTT
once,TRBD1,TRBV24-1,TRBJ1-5,CATSGDSLSNQPQHF,TGTGCCACCAGCGGGGACAGTCTTAGCAATCAGCCCCAGCATTTT
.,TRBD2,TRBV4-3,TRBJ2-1,CASSRGLAPGNEQFF,TGCGCCAGCAGCCGGGGACTAGCGCCTGGGAATGAGCAGTTCTTC
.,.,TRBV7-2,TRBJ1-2,CASSAGQNYGYTF,TGTGCCAGCAGCGCCGGACAGAACTATGGCTACACCTTC
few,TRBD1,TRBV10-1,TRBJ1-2,CASSGQTGKVDGYTF,TGCGCCAGCAGTGGTCAGACAGGGAAGGTGGATGGCTACACCTTC
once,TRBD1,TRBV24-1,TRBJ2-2,CATSPSPGQGMTNTGELFF,TGTGCCACCAGCCCTAGTCCGGGACAGGGGATGACGAACACCGGGGAGCTGTTTTTT
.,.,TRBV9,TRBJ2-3,CASSVGGSTDTQYF,TGTGCCAGCAGCGTAGGCGGGAGCACAGATACGCAGTATTTT
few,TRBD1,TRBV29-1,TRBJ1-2,CSGGTGGYGYTF,TGCAGCGGTGGGACAGGGGGTTATGGCTACACCTTC